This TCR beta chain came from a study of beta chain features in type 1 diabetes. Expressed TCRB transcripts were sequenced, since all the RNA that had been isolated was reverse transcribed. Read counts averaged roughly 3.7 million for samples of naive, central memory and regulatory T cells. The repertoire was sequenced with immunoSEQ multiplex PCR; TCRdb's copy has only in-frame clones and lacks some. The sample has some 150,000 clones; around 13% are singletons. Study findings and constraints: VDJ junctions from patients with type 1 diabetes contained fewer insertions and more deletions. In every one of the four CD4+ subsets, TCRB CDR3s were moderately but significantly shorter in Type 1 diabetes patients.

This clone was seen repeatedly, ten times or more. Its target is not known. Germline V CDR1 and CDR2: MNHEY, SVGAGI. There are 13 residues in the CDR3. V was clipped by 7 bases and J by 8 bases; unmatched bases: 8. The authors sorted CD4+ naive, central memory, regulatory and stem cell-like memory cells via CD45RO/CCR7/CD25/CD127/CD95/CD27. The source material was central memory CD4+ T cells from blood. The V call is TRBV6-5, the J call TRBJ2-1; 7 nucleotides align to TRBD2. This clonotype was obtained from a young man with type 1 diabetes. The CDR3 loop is CASTTRREHEQFF. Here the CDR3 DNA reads TGTGCCAGCACCACCAGGCGGGAGCATGAGCAGTTCTTC.